The 10 T cell receptor beta chains given below trace back to one sample, sequenced in a study of blood T cell repertoires in COVID-19. TCRdb's copy holds only in-frame clones and misses some; the assay was immunoSEQ multiplex PCR. The data hold fewer than 90,000 clones, with about 85% observed a single time. The sequencing sample was made of peripheral blood. These receptors all stem from a male donor with acute or convalescent COVID-19.

The V gene is TRBV2, the J gene TRBJ1-6; tentative D call: TRBD1 (6 bases). Germline V CDR1 and CDR2: SNHLY, FYNNEI. The CDR3 length is 12 residues. The V and J ends lost 8 bases and 7 bases respectively, with 9 bases between them. The CDR3 loop is CASRDNNSPLHF. Here the CDR3 DNA reads TGTGCCAGCCGGGACAACAATTCACCCCTCCACTTT.

The chain links TRBV5-1 to TRBJ1-4, with a tentative D call TRBD1 (6 bases). V shed 4 bases and J shed 0 bases, with 10 bases lying between them. Germline V gene lookup returns CDR1 SGHRS and CDR2 YFSETQ. This CDR3 spans 15 amino acids. As DNA, the CDR3 is TGCGCCAGCAGCCAGACAGGCGCAACTAATGAAAAACTGTTTTTT. Its translation is CASSQTGATNEKLFF.

The chain has TRBV18 and TRBJ2-3, with D possibly matching TRBD2 (7 bases). Looked up from germline, CDR1 is KGHSH and CDR2 is LQKENI. Between the trimmed V and J ends, which lost 3 bases and 2 bases, there was a span of 12 bases. This CDR3 region has 15 residues. The CDR3 reads CASSPGGGPTDTQYF. CDR3 DNA sequence: TGTGCCAGCTCACCGGGGGGGGGCCCCACAGATACGCAGTATTTT.

The chain is built from TRBV5-4 and TRBJ1-2; no clear D gene. Germline V CDR1 and CDR2: SGHNT, YYREEE (reference sequence). The V and J ends lost 0 bases and 4 bases respectively, with 10 bases between them. There are 14 residues in the CDR3. CDR3 in amino acids: CASSLDSLPYGYTF. CDR3 in DNA: TGTGCCAGCAGCTTGGACAGTCTCCCCTATGGCTACACCTTC.

The rearrangement uses TRBV19 and TRBJ2-1; a weak D match, TRBD2 (6 bases). This CDR3 contains 17 residues. Trimming shortened V by 3 bases and J by 5 bases, and 20 bases separated the two germline ends. From germline, CDR1 is LNHDA and CDR2 SQIVND (reference sequence). The CDR3 DNA sequence: TGTGCCAGTAGTATGTCCCCACTAGCAAATAGGGACAATGAGCAGTTCTTC. The encoded protein is CASSMSPLANRDNEQFF.

The chain employs TRBV18 and TRBJ1-5; 7 bases are a match to TRBD1. The germline gives CDR1 KGHSH, CDR2 LQKENI. The V and J ends lost 4 bases and 4 bases, in that order; junction bases with no gene match: 4. The CDR3 has 14 residues. The CDR3 loop is CASSRLGQNQPQHF. The CDR3 DNA reads TGTGCCAGCTCACGCCTGGGACAGAATCAGCCCCAGCATTTT.

This clone was observed a few times. The J gene is TRBJ1-1, the V gene TRBV9; D ambiguous. From germline, CDR1 is SGDLS and CDR2 YYNGEE. V was clipped by 0 bases and J by 4 bases, with 13 bases between them. The CDR3 runs 15 residues. CDR3 DNA sequence: TGTGCCAGCAGCGTAGGGCCCGACGGGAGCACTGAAGCTTTCTTT. Protein: CASSVGPDGSTEAFF. Complete variable domain (other parts from reference TRBV9 and TRBJ1-1): DSGVTQTPKHLITATGQRVTLRCSPRSGDLSVYWYQQSLDQGLQFLIQYYNGEERAKGNILERFSAQQFPDLHSELNLSSLELGDSALYFCASSVGPDGSTEAFFGQGTRLTVV.

The CDR3 nucleotides read TGTGCCAGCAGCGGGGACAGGGGGGACCGGTTTGGTGAAAAACTGTTTTTT. This encodes CASSGDRGDRFGEKLFF. The chain is built from TRBV7-6 and TRBJ1-4; TRBD1 aligns across 11 bases. The CDR3 consists of 17 residues. Germline V gene sequence: CDR1 SGHVS, CDR2 FNYEAQ. V was pared by 5 bases and J by 7 bases, with 12 bases of the junction left unmatched.

The rearrangement joins TRBV19 to TRBJ2-7, with 7 bases that match TRBD1. This CDR3 spans 19 amino acids. Trimming removed 3 bases from V and 3 bases from J; junction bases left unmatched: 20. Germline loops: CDR1 LNHDA, CDR2 SQIVND (reference sequence). CDR3 loop: CASSIRPGGPGQLNYEQYF. CDR3 nucleotide sequence: TGTGCCAGTAGTATCCGGCCAGGGGGACCGGGCCAACTTAACTACGAGCAGTACTTC.

V usage is TRBV28 and J usage is TRBJ1-2; TRBD1 is a possible D gene (6 bases). Germline CDR1 MDHEN, CDR2 SYDVKM. The length of the CDR3 is 14 residues. Trimming cost V 0 bases and J 5 bases, with 10 bases left between them. The CDR3 sequence is CASSLWGTSYGYTF. DNA of the CDR3: TGTGCCAGCAGTTTATGGGGGACAAGTTATGGCTACACCTTC.